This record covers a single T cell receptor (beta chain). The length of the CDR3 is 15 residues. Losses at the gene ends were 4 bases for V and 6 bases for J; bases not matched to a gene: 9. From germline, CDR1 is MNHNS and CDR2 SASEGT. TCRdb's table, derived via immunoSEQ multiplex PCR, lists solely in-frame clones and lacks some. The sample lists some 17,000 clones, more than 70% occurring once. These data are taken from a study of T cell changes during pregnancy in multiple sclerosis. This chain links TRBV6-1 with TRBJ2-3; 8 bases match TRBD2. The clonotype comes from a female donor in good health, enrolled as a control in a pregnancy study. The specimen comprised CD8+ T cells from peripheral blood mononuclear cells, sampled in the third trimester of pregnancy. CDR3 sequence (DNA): TGTGCCAGCAGTGGAGGGCTAGCGGGCGCCGATACGCAGTATTTT. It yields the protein CASSGGLAGADTQYF.